The text below deals with one TCR beta chain. Its antigen is not identified. This sample was taken from a study of CD8 T cells in ankylosing spondylitis. Study-level results: What seemed typical of ankylosing spondylitis blood was a TCR beta motif built from several highly homologous variants. Both synovial fluid and blood in reactive arthritis had previously been reported to carry some motif variants. Within matched ankylosing spondylitis synovial fluid, disease-linked clones were reportedly significantly enriched. Relatively scarce in peripheral blood, disease-linked clones were CD8+.

This CDR3 spans 14 amino acids. From germline, CDR1 is DFQATT and CDR2 SNEGSKA (reference sequence). Trimming stripped 4 bases from V and 7 bases from J, with 17 bases between. Quantitative 5'-RACE with molecular barcodes was used to make the TCR beta libraries. Via MiXCR, TCRdb re-called the 5' RACE reads, giving one row per CDR3 protein. Among under 550,000 distinct CDR3 sequences listed, more than 25% were seen once. The chain has TRBV20-1 and TRBJ2-1, with D tentatively TRBD1 (5 bases). The receptor comes from a male donor with ankylosing spondylitis. Input material: blood, either unsorted or a sorted T cell fraction (not recorded which). The DNA of the CDR3 is TGCAGTGCTACAGGGTCGGTTATTTCTAATGAGCAGTTCTTC. Protein: CSATGSVISNEQFF.